The 18 T cell receptor beta chains presented below share a single source sample, sequenced in a study of control samples from healthy donors and cancer patients (dated by TCRdb to about 2020). Receptor amplification or capture employed the immunoSEQ multiplex PCR assay. Sourced from immuneACCESS, this table was stored by TCRdb with only in-frame sequences that have V and J called. A share of the clones is absent; for the studies checked, an unresolved V gene accounts for under half, and the remainder has no known explanation. The sample table holds about 90,000 clones, of which approximately 93% were seen once. About 1.5% of the sample rests with the top ten. Input material: blood. These receptors came from a woman under 40 in good health.

The rearrangement joins TRBV11-3 to TRBJ2-7; D possibly matches TRBD1 or TRBD2 (5 bases each). The CDR3 has 13 residues. The germline V gene has CDR1 SGHNT and CDR2 YENEEA. The V end lost 2 bases, the J end lost 2 bases, and 7 bases lay between the germline ends. Here the CDR3 DNA reads TGTGCCAGCAGCTTACGGGACCCCTACGAGCAGTACTTC. This encodes CASSLRDPYEQYF.

This sequence joins TRBV7-9 and TRBJ1-1; possible D gene TRBD1, 5 bases. This CDR3 region has 15 residues. Germline V gives CDR1 SEHNR, CDR2 FQNEAQ (reference sequence). V lost 0 bases to trimming and J lost 2 bases, with 10 bases between them. CDR3 coding DNA: TGTGCCAGCAGCTTAGCGCAGAGGGGAAACACTGAAGCTTTCTTT. Translated, it gives CASSLAQRGNTEAFF.

A word on this clone: Within the sample, other DNA sequences also encode this same CDR3. The genes are TRBV18 and TRBJ1-2; D gene unclear. Trimming left V 3 bases short and J 6 bases short, with 8 bases between. The CDR3 spans 12 residues. CDR1 is KGHSH, CDR2 LQKENI, per germline. CDR3 protein: CASSPTGDGYTF. CDR3 in DNA: TGTGCCAGCTCACCGACCGGTGATGGCTACACCTTC.

The chain carries TRBV7-8 and TRBJ2-7; D is uncertain. The germline gives CDR1 SGHVS, CDR2 FQNEAQ. V was pared by 0 bases and J by 2 bases, with 11 bases between. The CDR3 consists of 15 residues. The CDR3 sequence is CASSLAPGPAYEQYF. The CDR3 region has the DNA TGTGCCAGCAGCTTAGCGCCGGGCCCCGCCTACGAGCAGTACTTC.

The rearrangement joins TRBV12-3 or TRBV12-4 to TRBJ1-2; TRBD1 matches 7 bases. The CDR3 has 13 amino acids. V shed 7 bases and J 6 bases; nucleotides not matched to a gene: 8. The CDR3 bases are TGTGCCAGCACCGCAGGGGGGGATCATGGCTACACCTTC. It codes for CASTAGGDHGYTF.

This clone was observed once. The chain is built from TRBV5-6 and TRBJ1-1, with 7 bases that match TRBD1. Trimming cost V 0 bases and J 0 bases; bases outside gene matches: 5. Germline V gene data show CDR1 as SGHDT and CDR2 as YYEEEE. The length of the CDR3 is 16 residues. CDR3 DNA sequence: TGTGCCAGCAGCTTGGCGGGGGACAGTATGAACACTGAAGCTTTCTTT. It specifies CASSLAGDSMNTEAFF.

V and J are TRBV11-3 and TRBJ2-1, with 10 bases that match TRBD2. Trimming removed 3 bases from V and 7 bases from J; junction bases left unmatched: 3. Germline V CDR1 and CDR2: SGHNT, YENEEA. This CDR3 has 14 amino acids. Here the CDR3 reads CASSFSGLANEQFF. CDR3 DNA sequence: TGTGCCAGCAGCTTTTCGGGACTAGCGAATGAGCAGTTCTTC.

The chain is built from TRBV10-3 and TRBJ1-1; 7 bases match TRBD1. The CDR3 is made up of 15 amino acids. V lost 10 bases, J lost 1 base, and 12 bases stayed unmatched. Germline CDR1 is ENHRY and CDR2 is SYGVKD. The chain's CDR3 is CATLRQGLKNTEAFF. CDR3 DNA sequence: TGTGCCACACTACGACAGGGATTAAAGAACACTGAAGCTTTCTTT.

V gene TRBV11-3 combines with J gene TRBJ2-3; D ambiguous. The V gene lost 2 bases and the J gene lost 4 bases, with 16 bases spanning the gap. Germline V CDR1 and CDR2: SGHNT, YENEEA. The CDR3 has 16 amino acids. Here the CDR3 reads CASSLRFVRSADTQYF. In nucleotides, the CDR3 is TGTGCCAGCAGCTTAAGATTTGTCCGATCGGCAGATACGCAGTATTTT. Filled out from reference TRBV11-3 and TRBJ2-3, the complete variable domain reads EAGVVQSPRYKIIEKKQPVAFWCNPISGHNTLYWYLQNLGQGPELLIRYENEEAVDDSQLPKDRFSAERLKGVDSTLKIQPAELGDSAVYLCASSLRFVRSADTQYFGPGTRLTVL.

This sequence joins TRBV7-3 and TRBJ1-1; D is ambiguous. V was clipped by 5 bases and J by 7 bases, with 14 bases between them. This CDR3 has 13 residues. CDR1 and CDR2 (germline): SGHTA, FQGTGA. The CDR3 loop is CASSPTPGYEAFF. The CDR3 DNA sequence: TGTGCCAGCAGCCCCACCCCCGGGTATGAAGCTTTCTTT.

This chain links TRBV12-5 with TRBJ1-2, with D hard to call. Germline CDR1 and CDR2: LGHNT and FRNRAP. V was clipped by 3 bases and J by 7 bases, with 12 bases between them. The CDR3 has 13 amino acids. The CDR3 coding sequence is TGTGCTAGTGGTTTCACCACGGAGGGTGGCTACACCTTC. This gives the protein CASGFTTEGGYTF.

CDR3 protein: CASSLAEGGGGYTF. The CDR3 DNA reads TGCGCCAGCAGCTTGGCCGAAGGGGGCGGTGGCTACACCTTC. The rearrangement joins TRBV5-1 to TRBJ1-2; 7 nucleotides align to TRBD1. Germline CDR1 is SGHRS and CDR2 is YFSETQ. The CDR3 spans 14 residues. Losses at the gene ends were 0 bases for V and 7 bases for J; bases not matched to a gene: 6.

The J gene is TRBJ2-7, the V gene TRBV15; possibly TRBD1 for D (6 bases). Germline values: CDR1 LNHNV, CDR2 YYDKDF (reference sequence). Trimming removed 5 bases at V and 5 bases at J, with 16 bases between. The CDR3 contains 14 residues. CDR3 residues: CATSPRTEGHEQYF. DNA of the CDR3: TGTGCCACCAGCCCCAGGACAGAAGGGCACGAGCAGTACTTC.

The V gene is TRBV4-1, the J gene TRBJ1-1, with D unclear. The V gene lost 3 bases and the J gene lost 1 base, with 6 bases spanning the gap. Germline V lookup: CDR1 MGHRA, CDR2 YSYEKL. This CDR3 spans 13 amino acids. The CDR3 nucleotides are TGCGCCAGCAGCCATCATCAGAACACTGAAGCTTTCTTT. This encodes CASSHHQNTEAFF.

The chain's CDR3 is CASSQQDSNQPQHF. The CDR3 coding sequence is TGTGCCAGCAGCCAGCAGGACTCCAATCAGCCCCAGCATTTT. The chain joins TRBV3-1 (or the pseudogene TRBV3-2) to TRBJ1-5, with no clear D. The V end was cut by 3 bases, the J end by 3 bases, with 9 bases between. The CDR3 has 14 residues. Germline V CDR1 and CDR2: LGHDT, YNNKEL (reference sequence).

The rearrangement uses TRBV29-1 and TRBJ1-2; TRBD1 agrees at 9 bases. The CDR3 is 12 residues long. Germline CDR1 and CDR2: SQVTM and ANQGSEA. V was pared by 7 bases and J by 7 bases, with 7 bases of the junction left unmatched. The DNA for the CDR3 is TGCAGCGCGGATGGACAGGGGATTGGCTACACCTTC. This encodes CSADGQGIGYTF.

The chain recombines TRBV6-5 with TRBJ2-1; 13 bases align to TRBD2. V lost 5 bases, J lost 8 bases, and 6 bases stayed unmatched. The CDR3 is 15 residues long. Per the germline V gene, CDR1 is MNHEY and CDR2 is SVGAGI. The CDR3 spells CASSRTSGSFDEQFF. For the CDR3, the DNA is TGTGCCAGCAGTCGGACTAGCGGGAGTTTCGATGAGCAGTTCTTC.

This clone was found once. This chain links TRBV6-5 with TRBJ1-1, with 7 bases that match TRBD1. From germline, CDR1 is MNHEY and CDR2 SVGAGI. The CDR3 loop spans 13 amino acids. V gave up 6 bases and J gave up 1 base; unmatched junction bases: 2. CDR3 sequence: CASSGQANTEAFF. In DNA form, the CDR3 reads TGTGCCAGCAGCGGACAGGCGAACACTGAAGCTTTCTTT.